This T cell receptor beta chain was profiled in a study of CD8 T cells in Susac syndrome. Study information: Patients with Susac syndrome had blood drawn and were at that point therapy-naive, on corticosteroids, or on intravenous immunoglobulin alone. Whole-study findings and limits: The number of individuals included in the study's TCR sequencing and HLA analysis was acknowledged as relatively small.

Reverse transcription of 0.5 to 1 ug RNA was performed with random hexamers. TCRdb reprocessed the immunoSEQ multiplex PCR reads via MiXCR and lists one record per CDR3 protein. This sample carries around 71,000 distinct CDR3 sequences, 93% of them seen once, and the ten largest clones take about 0.14%. In regard to this clonotype: Its antigen is as yet unknown.

J lost 3 bases, V lost 2 bases, and 6 bases had no gene match. CDR3 length: 15 amino acids. In germline, CDR1 is SGHTA, CDR2 FQGNSA. Sequencing of TCR beta was undertaken in CD8+ and CD4+ T cells derived from blood. The TCR originated in a human donor with Susac syndrome. Sequenced material: CD4+ T cells from PBMCs. V gene TRBV7-2 combines with J gene TRBJ2-7; 8 nucleotides line up with TRBD1. Here the CDR3 DNA reads TGTGCCAGCAGCTTACTGGGGACAGGTGGCTACGAGCAGTACTTC. As protein: CASSLLGTGGYEQYF.